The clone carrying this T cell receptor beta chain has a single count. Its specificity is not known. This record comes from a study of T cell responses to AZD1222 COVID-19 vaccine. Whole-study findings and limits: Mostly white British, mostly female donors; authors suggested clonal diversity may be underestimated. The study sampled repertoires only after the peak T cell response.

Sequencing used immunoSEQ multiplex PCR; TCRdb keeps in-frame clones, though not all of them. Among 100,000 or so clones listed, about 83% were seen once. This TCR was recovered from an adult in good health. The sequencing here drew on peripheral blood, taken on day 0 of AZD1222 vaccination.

The DNA of the CDR3 is TGTGCCAGCAGTTTCAACAGGGATCAGCCCCAGCATTTT. Translated: CASSFNRDQPQHF. The J gene is TRBJ1-5, the V gene TRBV27, with D perhaps matching TRBD1 (6 bases). The V and J ends lost 3 bases and 5 bases respectively, with 8 bases between them. This CDR3 is built from 13 residues. Germline V gene lookup returns CDR1 MNHEY and CDR2 SMNVEV (reference sequence).